These T cell receptor beta chains were read from a single sample in a study of beta chain features in type 1 diabetes. TCRdb keeps only in-frame clones here, not all; method: immunoSEQ multiplex PCR. This table has hundreds of thousands of clones, around 16% appearing once. The sequencing input was naive CD4+ T cells from blood. These TCRs come from a young man in good health. CDR3s include the opening cysteine and the closing phenylalanine or tryptophan. The D gene is left open where the match is weak. A row's size may be missing; if present it is once, few, many or a size class.

D	size	V	J	DNA	CDR3
.	few	TRBV28	TRBJ2-7	TGTGCCAGCAGTTCCAGGGAAGACCTATACTTC	CASSSREDLYF
.	.	TRBV25-1	TRBJ1-2	TGTGCCAGCAGTGAACTCGTCGGCCGGGACAAGGCTTACTATGGCTACACCTTC	CASSELVGRDKAYYGYTF
.	.	TRBV15	TRBJ1-2	TGTGCCACCAGCAGAGGTGTAGGGGCCTATGGCTACACCTTC	CATSRGVGAYGYTF
.	few	TRBV5-5	TRBJ2-3	TGTGCCAGCAGCTTGGACAGGGTCACAGATACGCAGTATTTT	CASSLDRVTDTQYF
.	few	TRBV9	TRBJ2-1	TGTGCCAGCAGCCCGACCGGGTGGGGGCTAGTCGCGGGAAATGAGCAGTTCTTC	CASSPTGWGLVAGNEQFF
.	.	TRBV28	TRBJ1-2	TGTGCCAGCAGCCCGGCGTTCGGGGGCTACACCTTC	CASSPAFGGYTF
.	few	TRBV4-1	TRBJ2-7	TGCGCCAGCAGCCACCCCGTGCAGGGGCCCCTCTCCTACGAGCAGTACTTC	CASSHPVQGPLSYEQYF
.	few	TRBV19	TRBJ1-1	TGTGCCAGTACCCCGACAGTGAACACTGAAGCTTTCTTT	CASTPTVNTEAFF
.	few	TRBV27	TRBJ2-7	TGTGCCAGCAGCCCGGGACACGTCAAGATCTACGAGCAGTACTTC	CASSPGHVKIYEQYF
.	few	TRBV9	TRBJ1-5	TGTGCCAGCAGCGTACGGGGGGCTAGCAATCAGCCCCAGCATTTT	CASSVRGASNQPQHF
.	few	TRBV18	TRBJ1-2	TGTGCCAGCTCACCACTAAGAGAATCGGAAATCGGCGGCTACACCTTC	CASSPLRESEIGGYTF
.	.	TRBV7-9	TRBJ1-4	TGTGCCAGCAGCTTAGTTGAAAAACTGTTTTTT	CASSLVEKLFF
TRBD2	few	TRBV7-2	TRBJ2-3	TGTGCCAGCATTCTAACTAGCGGGACCGTGCGCACAGATACGCAGTATTTT	CASILTSGTVRTDTQYF
.	few	TRBV28	TRBJ2-7	TGTGCCAGCAGTTTACGACAGCTCGGGCAGTACTTC	CASSLRQLGQYF
TRBD1	few	TRBV7-9	TRBJ1-5	TGTGCCAGCAGCAAGGGGGACAGGGGGCCGAGCAATCAGCCCCAGCATTTT	CASSKGDRGPSNQPQHF
TRBD1	few	TRBV16	TRBJ1-5	TGTGCCAGCAGCCAAACGAAGGGGGCCTCTCAGCCCCAGCATTTT	CASSQTKGASQPQHF
TRBD2	.	TRBV5-4	TRBJ2-2	TGTGCCAGCAGCCCCCGGGGGGGAACCGGGGAGCTGTTTTTT	CASSPRGGTGELFF
TRBD1	.	TRBV6-5	TRBJ2-1	TGTGCCAGCAGTCCCCTCGGGACAGTTTGGAATGAGCAGTTCTTC	CASSPLGTVWNEQFF
.	.	TRBV5-4	TRBJ2-5	TGTGCCAGCAGCTTTCGCGGGGTTGGAGAGACCCAGTACTTC	CASSFRGVGETQYF
TRBD1	once	TRBV4-2	TRBJ1-2	TGTGCCAGCAGCCCCGACCCCGGGGGACAGGGTTATGGCTACACCTTC	CASSPDPGGQGYGYTF
.	few	TRBV21-1	TRBJ2-7	TGTGCCAGCAGCGGTCGGGACAGGTTACACAGGGACGACTCCTACGAGCAGTACTTC	CASSGRDRLHRDDSYEQYF
.	.	TRBV19	TRBJ1-1	TGTGCCAGTAGCCCAGGGGTATGGACTGAAGCTTTCTTT	CASSPGVWTEAFF
.	few	TRBV10-3	TRBJ1-3	TGTGCCATCAGTGAAATCGCTTCTGGAAACACCATATATTTT	CAISEIASGNTIYF
.	.	TRBV5-4	TRBJ2-7	TGTGCCAGCAGCCCAAGGATCGGGCCTCTCTCCTACGAGCAGTACTTC	CASSPRIGPLSYEQYF
.	.	TRBV30	TRBJ1-1	TGTGCCCGCCTCGGGTCGAACACTGAAGCTTTCTTT	CARLGSNTEAFF
.	few	TRBV7-9	TRBJ2-6	TGTGCCAGCAGCTTAGCTCCTATCCTAGGGGCCAACGTCCTGACTTTC	CASSLAPILGANVLTF
TRBD2	.	TRBV19	TRBJ2-7	TGTGCCAGTAGTATCAGTGGGCGGGAGGTCTACGAGCAGTACTTC	CASSISGREVYEQYF
.	few	TRBV19	TRBJ2-7	TGTGCCAGTAAGGGACTTGGATCCTACGAGCAGTACTTC	CASKGLGSYEQYF
.	few	TRBV5-4	TRBJ2-7	TGTGCCAGCAGCTTGGCGGGGAGCTCCTACGAGCAGTACTTC	CASSLAGSSYEQYF
.	few	TRBV25-1	TRBJ1-2	TGTGCCAGCAGTGAAGTGGGAAACTATGGCTACACCTTC	CASSEVGNYGYTF
.	few	TRBV9	TRBJ2-7	TGTGCCAGCAGCGTAGACTCCGGGGGACGGGGGTACGAGCAGTACTTC	CASSVDSGGRGYEQYF
.	few	TRBV6-5	TRBJ1-1	TGTGCCAGCAGTTACAGGGGAGGGAACACTGAAGCTTTCTTT	CASSYRGGNTEAFF
.	few	TRBV5-1	TRBJ2-5	TGCGCCAGCAGCTTGGAGTCCTGGCAAGAGACCCAGTACTTC	CASSLESWQETQYF
TRBD2	few	TRBV19	TRBJ2-7	TGTGCCAGTAGTATAGTAGTAGCGGGAGGTGTCGGTTACGAGCAGTACTTC	CASSIVVAGGVGYEQYF
.	.	TRBV5-1	TRBJ2-1	TGCGCCAGCAGCTCAGGACATCAGGCCTACAATGAGCAGTTCTTC	CASSSGHQAYNEQFF
TRBD2	few	TRBV7-3	TRBJ2-5	TGTGCCAGCAGCTTTAGCGGGGCGTACCAAGAGACCCAGTACTTC	CASSFSGAYQETQYF
.	few	TRBV5-1	TRBJ2-3	TGCGCCAGCAGCTTGTTCCGGGAGATAGCTGCAGATACGCAGTATTTT	CASSLFREIAADTQYF
TRBD1	.	TRBV4-2	TRBJ1-2	TGTGCCAGCAGCCCTCGACAGGGGGATGGCTACACCTTC	CASSPRQGDGYTF
.	.	TRBV5-1	TRBJ2-1	TGCGCCAGCAGCACGCTACAGGGAAACAATGAGCAGTTCTTC	CASSTLQGNNEQFF
TRBD1	few	TRBV15	TRBJ1-1	TGTGCCACCAGCAGAGTGGGGACAGGGGAAGCTTTCTTT	CATSRVGTGEAFF
TRBD1	few	TRBV29-1	TRBJ2-7	TGCAGCGTTGGAGGGGGCCGCGGCGAGCAGTACTTC	CSVGGGRGEQYF
.	.	TRBV30	TRBJ2-7	TGTGCCTGGAAGGGCAGTGGGGCGTACGAGCAGTACTTC	CAWKGSGAYEQYF
TRBD1	few	TRBV5-1	TRBJ1-2	TGCGCCAGCAGCCCCGGACAGGGGGGCAGAAACTATGGCTACACCTTC	CASSPGQGGRNYGYTF
TRBD1	few	TRBV7-2	TRBJ2-7	TGTGCCAGCAGGCAGACAGGGAGCTCCTACGAGCAGTACTTC	CASRQTGSSYEQYF
TRBD2	.	TRBV18	TRBJ2-5	TGTGCCAGCTCACGTTCTAGCGGGACGTACCAAGAGACCCAGTACTTC	CASSRSSGTYQETQYF
.	few	TRBV25-1	TRBJ1-2	TGTGCCAGCAGCCCGGGCGAAGGCTACACCTTC	CASSPGEGYTF
.	few	TRBV18	TRBJ2-1	TGTGCCAGCTCACTACTTTCATATGGGGCTGAGCAGTTCTTC	CASSLLSYGAEQFF
.	.	TRBV5-1	TRBJ2-7	TGCGCCAGCAGCTTGGCCCCGGATACCTACGAGCAGTACTTC	CASSLAPDTYEQYF
TRBD2	few	TRBV4-2	TRBJ2-1	TGTGCCAGCAGCCCCTTTGACGGGGGGGCCTACAATGAGCAGTTCTTC	CASSPFDGGAYNEQFF
.	.	TRBV5-1	TRBJ2-1	TGCGCCAGCAGCTTAACTAGGGGAGACTACAATGAGCAGTTCTTC	CASSLTRGDYNEQFF
.	.	TRBV5-5	TRBJ2-1	TGTGCCAGCAGCTTGTTGGGGAGCTCCTACAATGAGCAGTTCTTC	CASSLLGSSYNEQFF
.	.	TRBV28	TRBJ2-5	TGTGCCAGCACCCGAGGGCTGTCCGGGACCCAGTACTTC	CASTRGLSGTQYF
TRBD1	.	TRBV18	TRBJ1-1	TGTGCCAGCTCACCGCCGGTAACAGGGGGGACTGAAGCTTTCTTT	CASSPPVTGGTEAFF
TRBD2	.	TRBV7-3	TRBJ2-5	TGTGCCAGCAGCTTCGGGACTAGCGGGGTTGAGACCCAGTACTTC	CASSFGTSGVETQYF
TRBD2	few	TRBV5-1	TRBJ2-3	TGCGCCAGCAGCTCCCAGCGGGGGGCCCCCCCAGATACGCAGTATTTT	CASSSQRGAPPDTQYF
.	.	TRBV9	TRBJ2-6	TGTGCCAGCAGCCGTGGGGATTCTGGGGCCAACGTCCTGACTTTC	CASSRGDSGANVLTF